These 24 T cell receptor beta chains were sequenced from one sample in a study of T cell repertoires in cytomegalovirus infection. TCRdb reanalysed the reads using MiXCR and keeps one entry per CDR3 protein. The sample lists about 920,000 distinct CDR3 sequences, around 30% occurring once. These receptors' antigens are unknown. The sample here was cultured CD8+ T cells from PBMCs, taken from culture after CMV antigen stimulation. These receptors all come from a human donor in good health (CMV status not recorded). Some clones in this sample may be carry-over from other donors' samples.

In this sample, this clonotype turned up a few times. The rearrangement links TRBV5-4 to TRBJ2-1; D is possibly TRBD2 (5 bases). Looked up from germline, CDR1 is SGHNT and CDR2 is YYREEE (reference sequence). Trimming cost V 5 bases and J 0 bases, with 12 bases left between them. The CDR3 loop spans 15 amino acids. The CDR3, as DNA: TGTGCCAGCAGACTCGGACTGCCCTCCTACAATGAGCAGTTCTTC. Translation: CASRLGLPSYNEQFF.

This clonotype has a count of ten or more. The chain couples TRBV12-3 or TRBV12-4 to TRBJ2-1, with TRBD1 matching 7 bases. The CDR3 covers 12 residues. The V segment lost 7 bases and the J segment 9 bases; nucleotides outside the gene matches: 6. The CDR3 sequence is CASNRGRVEQFF. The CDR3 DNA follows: TGTGCCAGCAATAGGGGGCGGGTTGAGCAGTTCTTC.

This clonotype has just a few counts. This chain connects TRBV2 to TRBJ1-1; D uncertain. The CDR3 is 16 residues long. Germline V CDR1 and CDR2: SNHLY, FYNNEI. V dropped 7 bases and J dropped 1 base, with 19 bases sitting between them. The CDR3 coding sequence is TGTGCCAGCATAGGTCGTTCTCCCTCGGGGAACACTGAAGCTTTCTTT. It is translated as CASIGRSPSGNTEAFF.

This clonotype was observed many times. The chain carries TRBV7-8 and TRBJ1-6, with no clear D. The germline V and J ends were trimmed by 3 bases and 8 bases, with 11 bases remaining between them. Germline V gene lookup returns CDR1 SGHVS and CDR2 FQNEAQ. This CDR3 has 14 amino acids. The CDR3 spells CASSLSRLDSPLHF. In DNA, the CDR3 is TGTGCCAGCAGCTTGTCTAGGTTGGATTCACCCCTCCACTTT.

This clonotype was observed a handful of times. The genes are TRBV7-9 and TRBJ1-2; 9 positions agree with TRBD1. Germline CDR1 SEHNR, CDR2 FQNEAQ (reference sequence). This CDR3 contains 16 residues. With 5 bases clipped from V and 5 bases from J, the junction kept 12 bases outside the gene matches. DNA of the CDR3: TGTGCCAGCAGCCCAACCGGGACAGGGATGGGATATGGCTACACCTTC. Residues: CASSPTGTGMGYGYTF.

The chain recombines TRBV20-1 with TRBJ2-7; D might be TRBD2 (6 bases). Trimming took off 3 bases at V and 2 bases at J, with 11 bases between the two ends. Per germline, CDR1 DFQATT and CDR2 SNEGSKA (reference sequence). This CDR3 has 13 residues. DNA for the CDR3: TGCAGTGCTAGGAGGGACTCAACCTACGAGCAGTACGTC. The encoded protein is CSARRDSTYEQYV.

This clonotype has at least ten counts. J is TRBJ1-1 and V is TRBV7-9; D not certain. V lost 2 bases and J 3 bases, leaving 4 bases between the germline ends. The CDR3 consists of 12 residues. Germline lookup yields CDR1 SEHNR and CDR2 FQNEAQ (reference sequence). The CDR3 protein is CASSLPDTEAFF. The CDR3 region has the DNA TGTGCCAGCAGCTTACCTGACACTGAAGCTTTCTTT.

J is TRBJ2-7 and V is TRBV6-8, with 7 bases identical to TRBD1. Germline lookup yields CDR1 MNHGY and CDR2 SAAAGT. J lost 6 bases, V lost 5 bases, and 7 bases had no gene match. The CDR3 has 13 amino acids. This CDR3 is CASSPDRAGEQYF. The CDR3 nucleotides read TGTGCCAGCAGTCCCGACAGGGCAGGCGAGCAGTACTTC.

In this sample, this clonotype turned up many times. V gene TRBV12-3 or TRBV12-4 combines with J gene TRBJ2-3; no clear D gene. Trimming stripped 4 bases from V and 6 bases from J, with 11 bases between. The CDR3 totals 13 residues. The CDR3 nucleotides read TGTGCCAGCAGTTCCCAACTGGCGGATACGCAGTATTTT. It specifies CASSSQLADTQYF.

CDR3 bases: TGTGCCAGCAGCTTAGGCCGGCGGGATGAGCAGTTCTTC. As protein: CASSLGRRDEQFF. The chain joins TRBV13 to TRBJ2-1, with D possibly being TRBD2 (5 bases). V lost 0 bases, J lost 8 bases, and 8 bases lay in between. This CDR3 has 13 amino acids. Germline V gene data show CDR1 as PRHDT and CDR2 as FYEKMQ (reference sequence).

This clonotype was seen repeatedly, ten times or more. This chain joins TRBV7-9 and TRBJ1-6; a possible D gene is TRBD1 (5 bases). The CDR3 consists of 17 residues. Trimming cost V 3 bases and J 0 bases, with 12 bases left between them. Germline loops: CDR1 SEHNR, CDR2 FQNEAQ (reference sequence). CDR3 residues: CASSFGTESSYNSPLHF. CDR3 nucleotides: TGTGCCAGCAGCTTTGGGACCGAAAGCTCCTATAATTCACCCCTCCACTTT.

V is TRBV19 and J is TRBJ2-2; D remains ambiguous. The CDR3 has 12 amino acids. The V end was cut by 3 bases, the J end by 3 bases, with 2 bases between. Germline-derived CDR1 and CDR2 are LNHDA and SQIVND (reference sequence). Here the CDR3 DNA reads TGTGCCAGTAGTATGTACACCGGGGAGCTGTTTTTT. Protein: CASSMYTGELFF.

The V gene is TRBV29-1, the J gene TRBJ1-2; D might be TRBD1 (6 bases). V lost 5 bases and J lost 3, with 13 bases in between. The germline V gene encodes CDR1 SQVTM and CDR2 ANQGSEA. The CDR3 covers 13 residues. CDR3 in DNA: TGCAGCGTTTTCCCTCCAGGGGACTATGGCTACACCTTC. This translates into CSVFPPGDYGYTF.

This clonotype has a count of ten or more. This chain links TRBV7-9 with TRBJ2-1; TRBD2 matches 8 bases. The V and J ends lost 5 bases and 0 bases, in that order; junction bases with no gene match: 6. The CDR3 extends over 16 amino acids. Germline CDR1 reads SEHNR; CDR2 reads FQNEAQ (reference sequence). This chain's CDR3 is CASSPLAGPSYNEQFF. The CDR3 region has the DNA TGTGCCAGCAGCCCTCTAGCGGGCCCCTCCTACAATGAGCAGTTCTTC.

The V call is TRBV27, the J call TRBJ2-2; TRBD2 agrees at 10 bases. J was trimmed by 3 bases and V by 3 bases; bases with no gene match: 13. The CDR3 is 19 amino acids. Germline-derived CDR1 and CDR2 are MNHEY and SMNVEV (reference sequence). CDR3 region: CASSFARGSGGPYTGELFF. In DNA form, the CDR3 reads TGTGCCAGCAGTTTCGCCCGCGGTAGCGGGGGGCCTTACACCGGGGAGCTGTTTTTT.

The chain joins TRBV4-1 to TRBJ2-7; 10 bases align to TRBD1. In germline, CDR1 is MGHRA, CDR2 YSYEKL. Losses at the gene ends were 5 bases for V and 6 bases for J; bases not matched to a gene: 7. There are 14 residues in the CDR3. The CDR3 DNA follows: TGCGCCAGCAGCGAGAGACAGGGGGCCTTCGAGCAGTACTTC. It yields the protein CASSERQGAFEQYF.

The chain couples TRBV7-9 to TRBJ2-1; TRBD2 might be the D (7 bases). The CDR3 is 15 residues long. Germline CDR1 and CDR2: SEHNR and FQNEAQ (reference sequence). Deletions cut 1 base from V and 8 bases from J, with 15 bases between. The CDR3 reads CASSLGGGAPHEQFF. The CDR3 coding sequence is TGTGCCAGCAGCTTAGGAGGGGGGGCCCCGCATGAGCAGTTCTTC. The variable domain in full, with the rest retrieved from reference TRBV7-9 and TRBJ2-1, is DTGVSQNPRHKITKRGQNVTFRCDPISEHNRLYWYRQTLGQGPEFLTYFQNEAQLEKSRLLSDRFSAERPKGSFSTLEIQRTEQGDSAMYLCASSLGGGAPHEQFFGPGTRLTVL.

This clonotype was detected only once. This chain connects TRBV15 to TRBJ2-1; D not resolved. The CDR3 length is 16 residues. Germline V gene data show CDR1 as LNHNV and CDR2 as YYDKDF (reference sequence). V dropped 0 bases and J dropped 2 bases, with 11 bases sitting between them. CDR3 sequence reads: CATSRDRANPYNEQFF. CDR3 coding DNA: TGTGCCACCAGCAGAGATCGGGCTAACCCCTACAATGAGCAGTTCTTC. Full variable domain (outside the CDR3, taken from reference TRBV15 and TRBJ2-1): DAMVIQNPRYQVTQFGKPVTLSCSQTLNHNVMYWYQQKSSQAPKLLFHYYDKDFNNEADTPDNFQSRRPNTSFCFLDIRSPGLGDTAMYLCATSRDRANPYNEQFFGPGTRLTVL.

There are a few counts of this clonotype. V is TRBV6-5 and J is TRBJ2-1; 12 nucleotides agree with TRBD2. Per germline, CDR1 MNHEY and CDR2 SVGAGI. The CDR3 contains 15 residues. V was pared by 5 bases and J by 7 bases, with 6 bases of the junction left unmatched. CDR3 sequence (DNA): TGTGCCAGCAGTCCTAGCGGGGGGGCAGTGAATGAGCAGTTCTTC. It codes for CASSPSGGAVNEQFF.

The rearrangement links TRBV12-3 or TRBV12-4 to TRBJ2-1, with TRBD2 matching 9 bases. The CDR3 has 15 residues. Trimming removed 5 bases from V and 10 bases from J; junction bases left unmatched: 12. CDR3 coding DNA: TGTGCCAGCAGTCCCGGGGGACTAGCTGGAGGGGAGCAGTTCTTC. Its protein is CASSPGGLAGGEQFF.

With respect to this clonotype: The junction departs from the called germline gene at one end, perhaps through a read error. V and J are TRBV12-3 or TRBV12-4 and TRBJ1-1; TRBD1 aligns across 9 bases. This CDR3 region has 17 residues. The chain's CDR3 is CASSLATGGPMNTEAFF. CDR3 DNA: TGTGCCAGCAGTTTAGCGACAGGGGGACCTATGAACACTGAAGCTTTCTTC.

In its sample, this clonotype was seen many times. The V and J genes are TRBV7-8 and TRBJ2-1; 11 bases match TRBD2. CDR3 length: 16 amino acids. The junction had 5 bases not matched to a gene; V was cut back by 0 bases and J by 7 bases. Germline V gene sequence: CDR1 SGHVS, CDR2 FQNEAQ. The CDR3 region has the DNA TGTGCCAGCAGCTTAGCCCTAGCGGGGGGCTGGAATGAGCAGTTCTTC. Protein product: CASSLALAGGWNEQFF.

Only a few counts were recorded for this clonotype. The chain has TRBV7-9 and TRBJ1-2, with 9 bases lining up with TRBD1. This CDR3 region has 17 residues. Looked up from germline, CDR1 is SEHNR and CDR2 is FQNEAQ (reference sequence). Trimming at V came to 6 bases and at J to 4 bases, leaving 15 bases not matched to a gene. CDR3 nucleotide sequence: TGTGCCAGCAGTTCTAAATCGACAGGGGGAATAGGCTATGGCTACACCTTC. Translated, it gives CASSSKSTGGIGYGYTF.

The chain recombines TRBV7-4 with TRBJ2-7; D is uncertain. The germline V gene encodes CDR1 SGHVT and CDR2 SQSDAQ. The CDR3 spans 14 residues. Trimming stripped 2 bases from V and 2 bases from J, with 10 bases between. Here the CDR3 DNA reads TGTGCCAGCAGCTTAAGGGTCAGCCCCTACGAGCAGTACTTC. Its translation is CASSLRVSPYEQYF. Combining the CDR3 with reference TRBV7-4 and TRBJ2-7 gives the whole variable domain GAGVSQSPRYKVAKRGRDVALRCDSISGHVTLYWYRQTLGQGSEVLTYSQSDAQRDKSGRPSGRFSAERPERSVSTLKIQRTEQGDSAVYLCASSLRVSPYEQYFGPGTRLTVT.